This T cell receptor (beta chain) was captured in a study of shared clonotypes between healthy human individuals. Study-wide background: For every donor, three CD4 naive, three CD4 memory, two CD8 naive and one CD8 memory plates were used. General study findings and limits: Apart from blood, nothing was sampled; tissue repertoires likely differ. Naive subsets generally had larger estimated richness than memory subsets.

Germline-derived CDR1 and CDR2 are GTSNPN and SVGIG (reference sequence). The CDR3 spans 16 residues. After removal of 0 bases from V and 4 bases from J, the junction contained 8 bases not matched to a gene. Sequenced by immunoSEQ multiplex PCR; TCRdb stores in-frame clones only, minus some. The table has about 700,000 clones, less than 85% seen once; the top ten hold about 1.8%. As concerns this clone: Its specificity is not known.

The gene calls are TRBV30 and TRBJ2-7; TRBD1 matches at 11 bases. This clonotype originated in a woman aged 30 to 39 in good health. The specimen was memory CD4+ T cells sorted from blood. Documented subset: CD45RA-negative fraction. The CDR3 loop reads CAWSVKWTGGPYEQYF. The CDR3 DNA follows: TGTGCCTGGAGTGTAAAATGGACAGGGGGCCCTTACGAGCAGTACTTC.